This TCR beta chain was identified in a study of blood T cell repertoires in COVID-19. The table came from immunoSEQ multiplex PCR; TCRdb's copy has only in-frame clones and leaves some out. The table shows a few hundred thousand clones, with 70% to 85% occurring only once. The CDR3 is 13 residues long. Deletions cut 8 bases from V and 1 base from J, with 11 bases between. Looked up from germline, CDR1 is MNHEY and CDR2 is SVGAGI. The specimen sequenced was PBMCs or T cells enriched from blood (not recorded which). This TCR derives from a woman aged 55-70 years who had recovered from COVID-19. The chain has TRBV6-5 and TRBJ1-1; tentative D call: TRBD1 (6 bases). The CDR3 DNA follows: TGTGCCAGCGGATCACAGGGGAACACTGAAGCTTTCTTT. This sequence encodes CASGSQGNTEAFF.